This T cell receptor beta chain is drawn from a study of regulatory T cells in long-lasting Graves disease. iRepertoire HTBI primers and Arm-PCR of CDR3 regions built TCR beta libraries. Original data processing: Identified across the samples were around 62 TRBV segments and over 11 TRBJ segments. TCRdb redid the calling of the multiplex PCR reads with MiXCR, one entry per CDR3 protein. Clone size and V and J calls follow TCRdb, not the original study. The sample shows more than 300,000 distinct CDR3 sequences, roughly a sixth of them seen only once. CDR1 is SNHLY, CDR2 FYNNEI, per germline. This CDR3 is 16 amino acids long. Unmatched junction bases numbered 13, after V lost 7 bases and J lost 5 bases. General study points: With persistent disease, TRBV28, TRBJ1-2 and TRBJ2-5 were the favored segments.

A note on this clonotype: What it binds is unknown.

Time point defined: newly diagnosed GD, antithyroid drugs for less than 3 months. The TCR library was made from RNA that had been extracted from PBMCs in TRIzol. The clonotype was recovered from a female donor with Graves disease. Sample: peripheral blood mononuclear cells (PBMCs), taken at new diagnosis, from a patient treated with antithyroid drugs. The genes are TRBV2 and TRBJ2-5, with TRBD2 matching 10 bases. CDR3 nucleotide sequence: TGTGCCAGCAAGCTCTTACTAGCGGGACTAGGGGAGACCCAGTACTTC. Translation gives CASKLLLAGLGETQYF.